This record looks at one TCR beta chain sequence and its context. This sample is drawn from a study of blood T cell repertoires in COVID-19. Overall study context: The study drew acute and convalescent COVID-19 samples from the United States, Italy and Spain.

TCRdb's table, derived via immunoSEQ multiplex PCR, lists solely in-frame clones and lacks some. Here the sample spans 300,000 to 350,000 clones, roughly 89% being singletons. The CDR3 consists of 16 residues. Germline assignment: CDR1 SGHTA and CDR2 FQGNSA. J lost 0 bases, V lost 5 bases, and 7 bases had no gene match. This chain links TRBV7-2 with TRBJ2-7; 10 bases line up with TRBD2. The TCR sequence derives from a young man with COVID-19, enrolled during active disease. The specimen was peripheral blood. This chain's CDR3 is CASSHSGGPSSYEQYF. The CDR3 DNA reads TGTGCCAGCAGCCATAGCGGGGGGCCGAGCTCCTACGAGCAGTACTTC.